Sequencing of this T cell receptor (beta chain) was carried out in a study of response to subunit inactivated influenza vaccine. The germline gives CDR1 SNHLY, CDR2 FYNNEI. The V end lost 6 bases, the J end lost 10 bases, and 22 bases lay between the germline ends. This CDR3 contains 15 residues. TCRdb passed the RT-PCR reads through MiXCR, listing each CDR3 protein once. The profile shows some 520,000 distinct CDR3 sequences, about 17% of them singletons. The receptor's source is a man between 45 and 75 years old who received an inactivated influenza vaccine. This chain uses TRBV2 with TRBJ2-1; perhaps TRBD2 as D (5 bases). Sequencing was performed on CD4+ T cells sorted from PBMCs, taken around 25 months after vaccination. The CDR3 protein is CASSINILAFSEQFF. The DNA of the CDR3 is TGTGCCAGCAGCATAAATATCCTAGCTTTCTCAGAGCAGTTCTTC.